Listed below are T cell receptor beta chains from one sample, sequenced in a study of T cells in Graves' hyperthyroidism and ophthalmopathy. TCRdb re-called the multiplex PCR reads through MiXCR, storing one row per CDR3 protein. The sample has some 250,000 distinct CDR3 sequences; more than 14% are singletons. The material sequenced was blood. The receptors originated from a middle-aged woman with Graves' hyperthyroidism that later progressed to Graves' ophthalmopathy. CDR3s include the opening cysteine and the closing phenylalanine or tryptophan. Fields, in order: D gene, V gene, clone size, J gene, CDR3 DNA, CDR3 protein. A D gene is named only where the DNA matches it firmly. Where a row states a size, it is once, few, many or the class of an expanded clone; other rows omit it.

>TRBD1|TRBV9|many|TRBJ2-3
TGTGCCAGCAGCCCGGACAGGTGGGGGTACACAGATACGCAGTATTTT
CASSPDRWGYTDTQYF
>.|TRBV27|many|TRBJ2-2
TGTGCCAGCAGTCCAACAGGAGGCGGGGAGCTGTTTTTT
CASSPTGGGELFF
>.|TRBV5-5|few|TRBJ1-5
TGTGCCAGCAGCTTGGGGCCCAATGAGCCCCAGCATTTT
CASSLGPNEPQHF
>.|TRBV4-1|many|TRBJ2-7
TGCGCCAGCAGCCGAGACTACCGGGGGACTTACGAGCAGTACTTC
CASSRDYRGTYEQYF
>TRBD1|TRBV15|.|TRBJ2-7
TGTGCCACCAGCGGGACAGGGGACGAGCAGTACTTC
CATSGTGDEQYF
>.|TRBV28|many|TRBJ2-3
TGTGCCAGCAGTTTACTTGGAGATACGCAGTATTTT
CASSLLGDTQYF
>TRBD2|TRBV18|many|TRBJ2-2
TGTGCCAGCTCACCACTCACTAGCGGGATCGAATCCGGGGAGCTGTTTTTT
CASSPLTSGIESGELFF
>.|TRBV9|many|TRBJ2-1
TGTGCCAGCAGCGTAGATTGGTACAATGAGCAGTTCTTC
CASSVDWYNEQFF
>.|TRBV7-9|many|TRBJ2-5
TGTGCCAGCAGCTTTATCAGGGGCCTCCAAGAGACCCAGTACTTC
CASSFIRGLQETQYF
>TRBD1|TRBV24-1|many|TRBJ2-2
TGTGCCACCAGTGATCGACAGGGGCAAATAACCGGGGAGCTGTTTTTT
CATSDRQGQITGELFF
>.|TRBV18|.|TRBJ2-5
TGTGCCCGCTCACCCGGACCAGACCAAGAGACCAAGTACTTC
CARSPGPDQETKYF
>.|TRBV18|many|TRBJ1-5
TGTGCCAGCTCACCAGCTGTCCGGGCGGGCCCCCAGCATTTT
CASSPAVRAGPQHF
>TRBD2|TRBV20-1|.|TRBJ2-5
TGCAGTGCGAGAGGGACTAGCGGAAGTCAAAGGGGAGAGACCCAGTACTTC
CSARGTSGSQRGETQYF
>TRBD2|TRBV19|.|TRBJ2-1
TGTGCCAGTAGTATGGAGGCTAGCGGGAACAATGAGCAGTTCTTC
CASSMEASGNNEQFF
>TRBD2|TRBV19|many|TRBJ2-1
TGTGCCAGTACTTCTAGCGGGAGGGCCAGCAATGAGCAGTTCTTC
CASTSSGRASNEQFF
>.|TRBV2|many|TRBJ2-3
TGTGCCAGCAGTGGAGATACGCAGTATTTT
CASSGDTQYF
>.|TRBV5-6|few|TRBJ1-1
TGTGCCAGCAGCTTAGACCGACGGGACACTGAAGCTTTCTTT
CASSLDRRDTEAFF
>.|TRBV4-1|.|TRBJ1-3
TGTGCCAGCAGCCTAAGGCAGTCTGGAAACACCATATATTTT
CASSLRQSGNTIYF
>.|TRBV7-9|.|TRBJ1-4
TGTGCCAGCAGCTTAGGGATGGCTAATGAAAAACTGTTTTTT
CASSLGMANEKLFF
>.|TRBV30|.|TRBJ2-5
TGTGCCTGGAGTACATCGGAGACCCAGTACTTC
CAWSTSETQYF
>.|TRBV29-1|many|TRBJ2-1
TGCAGCGTTGATGCGTTTAGCTCCTACAATGAGCAGTTCTTC
CSVDAFSSYNEQFF
>.|TRBV12-3/TRBV12-4|many|TRBJ1-5
TGTGCCAGCAGTTATAGCAGAAATAGCAATCAGCCCCAGCATTTT
CASSYSRNSNQPQHF
>.|TRBV24-1|many|TRBJ2-1
TGTGCCACCAGTTGGGACTACAATGAGCAGTTCTTC
CATSWDYNEQFF
>TRBD1|TRBV18|many|TRBJ1-1
TGTGCCAGCTCACCACCGACAGGGGGATACACTGAAGCTTTCTTT
CASSPPTGGYTEAFF
>TRBD1|TRBV20-1|few|TRBJ1-6
TGCAGTGCTAGCCGGACAGGGTACGATTCACCCCTCCACTTT
CSASRTGYDSPLHF
>.|TRBV19|few|TRBJ2-1
TGTGCCAGTAGTATAAGTAACTGGTACAATGAGCAGTTCTTC
CASSISNWYNEQFF
>TRBD1|TRBV7-2|many|TRBJ2-5
TGTGCCAGCAGCCCCCGACAGGGATGGGAGACCCAGTACTTC
CASSPRQGWETQYF
>.|TRBV18|many|TRBJ1-4
TGTGCCAGCTCACCCCTTTTGGGGCAGGGTGTGTTTTTT
CASSPLLGQGVFF
>.|TRBV6-5|many|TRBJ2-7
TGTGCCAGCAGTTACTCCCCGGAGGGGGTTTTTGTGCAGCAGTACTTC
CASSYSPEGVFVQQYF
>TRBD2|TRBV20-1|.|TRBJ2-1
TGCAGTGCTAGAAGTAGCGGGAGGAACAATGAGCAGTTCTTC
CSARSSGRNNEQFF
>TRBD2|TRBV5-1|many|TRBJ2-1
TGCGCCAGCAGCTTGTGGACTAGCTGGGAGGTCGGGCTGTTCTTC
CASSLWTSWEVGLFF
>.|TRBV4-2|few|TRBJ2-1
TGTGCCAGCAGCCAAGTAGGACGACAGCAGTTCTTC
CASSQVGRQQFF
>.|TRBV4-1|many|TRBJ1-5
TGCGCCAGCAGCCAAGTGTTTTTGGCAGCAAATCAGCCCCAGCATTTT
CASSQVFLAANQPQHF
>.|TRBV12-3/TRBV12-4|many|TRBJ1-6
TGTGCCAGCAGTCCTTGGGCCCTGGATAATTCACCCCTCCACTTT
CASSPWALDNSPLHF
>.|TRBV28|.|TRBJ2-5
TGTGCCAGCAGCACCTCGTGGACTCCCGCGGAGACCCAGTACTTC
CASSTSWTPAETQYF
>TRBD2|TRBV12-3/TRBV12-4|many|TRBJ2-1
TGTGCCAGCAGTTTAGCTCTAGCGGGACCCTACAATGAGCAGTTCTTC
CASSLALAGPYNEQFF
>.|TRBV20-1|many|TRBJ2-6
TGCAGTGCTAGAGTGGATGGGGCCAACGTCCTGACTTTC
CSARVDGANVLTF
>.|TRBV28|many|TRBJ2-7
TGTGCCAGCAGTTTAGTCAGATATTACGTGGGAGAGCAGTACTTC
CASSLVRYYVGEQYF
>.|TRBV5-1|few|TRBJ2-7
TGCGCCAGCAGCCCGAGGAAGGAAAGACTCTACGAGCAGTACTTC
CASSPRKERLYEQYF
>TRBD2|TRBV10-3|many|TRBJ2-1
TGTGCCATCAGTAGCGGGACTAGCGGGAGTAGGTCCTACAATGAGCAGTTCTTC
CAISSGTSGSRSYNEQFF
>.|TRBV9|many|TRBJ2-5
TGTGCCAGCAGCCCTGAGGGACATAACCAAGAGACCCAGTACTTC
CASSPEGHNQETQYF
>TRBD2|TRBV12-3/TRBV12-4|many|TRBJ2-2
TGTGCCAGCACCCAGCTGGTAGCGGGAACCGGGGAGCTGTTTTTT
CASTQLVAGTGELFF
>.|TRBV10-2|.|TRBJ1-4
TGCGCCACCCGGATCAATAATGAAAAACTGTTTTTT
CATRINNEKLFF
>.|TRBV2|many|TRBJ2-2
TGTGCCAGCAGTATCGTGAACACCGGGGAGCTGTTTTTT
CASSIVNTGELFF
>TRBD1|TRBV6-1|many|TRBJ2-2
TGTGCCACCCGGGACAGGGTTTTGGCGAACACCGGGGAGCTGTTTTTT
CATRDRVLANTGELFF
>TRBD2|TRBV29-1|few|TRBJ2-3
TGCAGCCTGGAACTAGCGGGAGCAGATACGCAGTATTTT
CSLELAGADTQYF
>TRBD2|TRBV20-1|many|TRBJ2-5
TGCAGTGCTAGAGGGTTGCGGGAGCAAGAGACCCAGTACTTC
CSARGLREQETQYF
>.|TRBV7-9|many|TRBJ2-3
TGTGCCAGCAGCTGGAGGGACAGTTCTAGCACAGATACGCAGTATTTT
CASSWRDSSSTDTQYF
>.|TRBV5-1|many|TRBJ2-3
TGCGCCAGCAGCTCTGAGACTATGACAGATACGCAGTATTTT
CASSSETMTDTQYF
>.|TRBV4-1|many|TRBJ1-1
TGCGCCAGCAAAGGCAGACTGAACACTGAAGCTTTCTTT
CASKGRLNTEAFF
>.|TRBV3-1|many|TRBJ2-5
TGTGCCAGCAACCCCGGGATAGTCGAGGGAGAGACCCAGTACTTC
CASNPGIVEGETQYF
>.|TRBV12-3/TRBV12-4|many|TRBJ2-1
TGTGCCAGCAGCCGGAAAGGCACCTACAATGAGCAGTTCTTC
CASSRKGTYNEQFF
>TRBD2|TRBV29-1|many|TRBJ2-2
TGCAGCGTGGAGACTAGCGGGAGCTTGGCCGGGGAGCTGTTTTTT
CSVETSGSLAGELFF
>TRBD1|TRBV19|.|TRBJ1-1
TGTGCCAGCCGGGACAGGGGGCCCCAGAACACTGAAGCTTTCTTT
CASRDRGPQNTEAFF